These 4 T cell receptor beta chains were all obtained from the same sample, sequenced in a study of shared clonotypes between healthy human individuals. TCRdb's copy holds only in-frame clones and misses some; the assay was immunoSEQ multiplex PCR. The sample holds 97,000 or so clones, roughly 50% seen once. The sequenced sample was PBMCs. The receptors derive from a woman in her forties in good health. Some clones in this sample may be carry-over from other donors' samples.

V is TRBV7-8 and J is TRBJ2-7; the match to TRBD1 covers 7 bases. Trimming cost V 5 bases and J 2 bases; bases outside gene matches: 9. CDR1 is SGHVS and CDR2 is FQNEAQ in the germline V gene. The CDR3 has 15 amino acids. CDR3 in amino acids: CASSILRDRAYEQYF. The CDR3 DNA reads TGTGCCAGCAGCATCCTCCGGGACAGAGCCTACGAGCAGTACTTC.

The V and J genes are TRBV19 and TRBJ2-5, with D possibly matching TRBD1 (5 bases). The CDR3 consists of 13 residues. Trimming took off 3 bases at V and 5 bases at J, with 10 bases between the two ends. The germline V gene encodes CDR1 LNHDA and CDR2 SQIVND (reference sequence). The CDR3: CASSIQGRETQYF. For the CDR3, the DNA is TGTGCCAGTAGTATCCAGGGTCGGGAGACCCAGTACTTC.

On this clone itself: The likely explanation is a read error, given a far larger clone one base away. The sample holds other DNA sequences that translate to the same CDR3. The CDR3 loop is CASQRGKAFF. In nucleotides, the CDR3 is TGTGCCTCCCAGAGAGGGAAAGCATTCTTT. The chain has TRBV30 and TRBJ1-1; no firm D call. Per the germline V gene, CDR1 is GTSNPN and CDR2 is SVGIG (reference sequence). This CDR3 spans 10 amino acids.

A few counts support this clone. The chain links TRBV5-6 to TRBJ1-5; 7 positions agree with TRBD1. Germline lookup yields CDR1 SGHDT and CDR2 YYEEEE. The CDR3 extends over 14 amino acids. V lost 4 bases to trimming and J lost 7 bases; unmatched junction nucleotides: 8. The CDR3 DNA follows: TGTGCCAGCAGCGCTACAGGGGATGGCCAGCCCCAGCATTTT. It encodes CASSATGDGQPQHF.